This T cell receptor beta chain stems from a study of beta chain features in type 1 diabetes. This clone was counted between two and nine times. Reverse transcription of all isolated RNA meant that expressed TCRB transcripts were sequenced. TCRdb keeps only in-frame clones here, not all; method: immunoSEQ multiplex PCR. In the table there are 300,000 to 400,000 clones, 9.5% to 12% of which are singletons. CDR1 and CDR2 from the germline V gene are SGHTA and FQGNSA. This CDR3 contains 17 residues. The ends lost 2 bases at V and 4 bases at J; junction bases unmatched: 11. This sequence originates from a woman in her twenties or thirties in good health. The sequenced sample was naive CD4+ T cells from blood. This chain links TRBV7-2 with TRBJ2-3, with 8 bases lining up with TRBD2. CDR3 nucleotide sequence: TGTGCCAGCAGCTTACCACACGGGGGACTAGGCGCAGATACGCAGTATTTT. Amino acids: CASSLPHGGLGADTQYF.